The next 17 T cell receptor beta chains were all read from a single sample in a study of OX40 agonist ivuxolimab in advanced cancers. Generated by immunoSEQ multiplex PCR, the TCRdb table keeps only in-frame clones and is missing some. The sample lists approximately 70,000 clones, approximately 90% occurring once. This material consisted of CD4+ or CD8+ T cells sorted from blood, taken in a trial of the OX40 agonist ivuxolimab. The source of these receptors is an adult with an advanced solid tumor such as melanoma, head and neck, liver or kidney cancer.

The CDR3 DNA sequence: TGTGCCAGCAGCCTCCCCAGGGGAATGAACACTGAAGCTTTCTTT. Its translation is CASSLPRGMNTEAFF. The rearrangement links TRBV7-9 to TRBJ1-1, with TRBD1 as a possible D gene (6 bases). The CDR3 covers 15 residues. Trimming pared 5 bases from V and 0 bases from J, leaving 13 bases between. Germline V CDR1 and CDR2: SEHNR, FQNEAQ (reference sequence).

The V gene is TRBV27, the J gene TRBJ1-6; the D gene is possibly TRBD1 (6 bases). CDR1 and CDR2 (germline): MNHEY, SMNVEV (reference sequence). V was cut by 5 bases and J by 6 bases, with 11 bases left in between. This CDR3 region has 14 residues. CDR3 in amino acids: CASSPGRGNSPLHF. In DNA, the CDR3 is TGTGCCAGCAGTCCGGGCAGGGGTAATTCACCCCTCCACTTT.

The chain carries TRBV11-2 and TRBJ1-1, with D hard to call. CDR1 is SGHAT, CDR2 FQNNGV, per germline. Trimming removed 1 base at V and 8 bases at J, with 8 bases between. The CDR3 extends over 12 amino acids. The CDR3 nucleotides read TGTGCCAGCAGCTTAGGTGGGAAAGAAGCTTTCTTT. Protein: CASSLGGKEAFF.

The chain is built from TRBV27 and TRBJ2-5; 7 nucleotides agree with TRBD1. The germline CDR1 and CDR2 sequences are MNHEY and SMNVEV (reference sequence). J lost 5 bases, V lost 5 bases, and 8 bases had no gene match. This CDR3 has 14 amino acids. The DNA of the CDR3 is TGTGCCAGCAGTCCCTACAGGGGCGCGGAGACCCAGTACTTC. It is translated as CASSPYRGAETQYF.

The V call is TRBV25-1, the J call TRBJ1-2; 8 bases align to TRBD1. The CDR3 is made up of 16 amino acids. Trimming at V came to 2 bases and at J to 4 bases, leaving 9 bases not matched to a gene. Per the germline V gene, CDR1 is MGHDK and CDR2 is SYGVNS. The CDR3 nucleotides read TGTGCCAGCAGTGAACCCGACAGGGGCGCGCCCTATGGCTACACCTTC. This codes for CASSEPDRGAPYGYTF.

This chain joins TRBV13 and TRBJ2-7, with D possibly being TRBD1 or TRBD2 (5 bases each). Germline V gene lookup returns CDR1 PRHDT and CDR2 FYEKMQ (reference sequence). Trimming took off 0 bases at V and 5 bases at J, with 20 bases between the two ends. There are 17 residues in the CDR3. The CDR3 is CASSLGLRADGADEQYF. The CDR3 coding sequence is TGTGCCAGCAGCTTAGGGCTCAGGGCAGACGGGGCCGACGAGCAGTACTTC.

This clone came up once. This sequence joins TRBV4-2 and TRBJ1-5; perhaps TRBD1 as D (6 bases). Germline assignment: CDR1 LGHNA and CDR2 YNFKEQ. Between the trimmed V and J ends, which lost 4 bases and 5 bases, there was a span of 15 bases. CDR3 size: 15 residues. CDR3 bases: TGTGCCAGCAGCCCGCTACAGGGTTCGGATCAGCCCCAGCATTTT. Its translation is CASSPLQGSDQPQHF.

This clone was seen only once. J is TRBJ2-5 and V is TRBV9; 9 bases agree with TRBD1. V lost 2 bases to trimming and J lost 2 bases; unmatched junction nucleotides: 1. From germline, CDR1 is SGDLS and CDR2 YYNGEE. This CDR3 has 14 residues. CDR3 coding DNA: TGTGCCAGCAGCGTGGGGACAGGGCAAGAGACCCAGTACTTC. This encodes CASSVGTGQETQYF.

CDR3 DNA: TGTGCCAGCAGCTTGGATGGGGGATTTCGTGAGCAGTTCTTC. Translation: CASSLDGGFREQFF. The V call is TRBV5-4, the J call TRBJ2-1; D possibly matches TRBD1 or TRBD2 (5 bases each). CDR1 and CDR2 from the germline V gene are SGHNT and YYREEE (reference sequence). Trimming stripped 0 bases from V and 9 bases from J, with 13 bases between. This CDR3 is built from 14 residues.

The J gene is TRBJ2-5, the V gene TRBV9; possibly TRBD1 or TRBD2 for D (6 bases each). The last part of the DNA fits TRBJ2-7 better; the J call may be wrong. The CDR3 covers 15 residues. CDR1 is SGDLS and CDR2 is YYNGEE in the germline V gene. The CDR3 spells CASSGRLNREAEQYF. DNA of the CDR3: TGTGCCAGCAGCGGTCGGTTGAACAGGGAGGCCGAGCAGTACTTC.

The chain employs TRBV6-1 and TRBJ1-5; perhaps TRBD1 as D (5 bases). The CDR3 loop spans 16 amino acids. Trimming removed 3 bases at V and 6 bases at J, with 18 bases between. Per germline, CDR1 MNHNS and CDR2 SASEGT. Here the CDR3 reads CASSEEVGPQGQPQHF. CDR3 nucleotides: TGTGCCAGCAGTGAGGAGGTGGGACCCCAAGGTCAGCCCCAGCATTTT.

Notes on this clone: No DNA is shown, since the ends of the CDR3 on it are uncertain; the CDR3 is the one TCRdb lists. This sequence joins TRBV6-1 and TRBJ2-7; TRBD1 was called by the table and not checked on the DNA. With termini counted, the CDR3 has 14 amino acids. CDR1 MNHNS and CDR2 SASEGT come from the germline V gene. CDR3 in amino acids: CASSTSTGPYEQYF.

The chain recombines TRBV6-1 with TRBJ2-7, with unresolved D. Germline CDR1 is MNHNS and CDR2 is SASEGT. Trimming removed 6 bases at V and 0 bases at J, with 6 bases between. The CDR3 runs 12 residues. In DNA, the CDR3 is TGTGCCAGCAGAATAGCCTCCTACGAGCAGTACTTC. The encoded protein is CASRIASYEQYF.

The rearrangement joins TRBV27 to TRBJ2-7; D gene unclear. The CDR3 contains 12 residues. Between the trimmed V and J ends, which lost 4 bases and 6 bases, there was a span of 10 bases. Germline CDR1 reads MNHEY; CDR2 reads SMNVEV (reference sequence). In DNA form, the CDR3 reads TGTGCCAGCAGTTCTAGGGTTCCCGAGCAGTACTTC. It translates to CASSSRVPEQYF.

The V and J genes are TRBV7-2 and TRBJ1-3; weak D call: TRBD1 (5 bases). This CDR3 is built from 13 residues. V gave up 3 bases and J gave up 3 bases, with 6 bases separating them. Germline CDR1 SGHTA, CDR2 FQGNSA. The CDR3 reads CASSLGGGNTIYF. CDR3 coding DNA: TGTGCCAGCAGCTTGGGGGGTGGAAACACCATATATTTT.

The V call is TRBV25-1, the J call TRBJ2-3, with 10 bases matching TRBD2. CDR1 MGHDK and CDR2 SYGVNS come from the germline V gene. The CDR3 runs to 15 residues. V was pared by 5 bases and J by 5 bases, with 7 bases of the junction left unmatched. DNA of the CDR3: TGTGCCAGCAGTCCCCTAGCGGGAGTAGGAGATACGCAGTATTTT. Its translation is CASSPLAGVGDTQYF.

The genes are TRBV9 and TRBJ1-1; 9 bases are a match to TRBD1. Trimming cost V 3 bases and J 1 base; bases outside gene matches: 4. Germline V gene sequence: CDR1 SGDLS, CDR2 YYNGEE. This CDR3 spans 15 amino acids. CDR3 in DNA: TGTGCCAGCAGCGCTCGGACAGGGGCGAACACTGAAGCTTTCTTT. Protein: CASSARTGANTEAFF.